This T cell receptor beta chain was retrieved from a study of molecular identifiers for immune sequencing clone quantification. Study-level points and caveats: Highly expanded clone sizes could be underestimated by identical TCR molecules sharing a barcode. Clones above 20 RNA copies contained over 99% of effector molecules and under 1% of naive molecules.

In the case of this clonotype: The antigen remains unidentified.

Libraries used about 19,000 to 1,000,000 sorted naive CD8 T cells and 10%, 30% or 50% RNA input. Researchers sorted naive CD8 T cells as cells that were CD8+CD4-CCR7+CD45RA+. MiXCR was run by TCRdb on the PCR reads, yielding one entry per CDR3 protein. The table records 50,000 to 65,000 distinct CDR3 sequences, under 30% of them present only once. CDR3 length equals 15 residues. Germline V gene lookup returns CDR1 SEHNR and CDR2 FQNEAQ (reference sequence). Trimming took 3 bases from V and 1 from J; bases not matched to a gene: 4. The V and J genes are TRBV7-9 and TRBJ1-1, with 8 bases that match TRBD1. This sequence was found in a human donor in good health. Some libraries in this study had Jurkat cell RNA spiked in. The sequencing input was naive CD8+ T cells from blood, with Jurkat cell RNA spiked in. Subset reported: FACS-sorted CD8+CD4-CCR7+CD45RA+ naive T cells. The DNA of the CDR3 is TGTGCCAGCAGCTTGGGGGACAGGCCGAACACTGAAGCTTTCTTT. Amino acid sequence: CASSLGDRPNTEAFF.